This is a list of T cell receptor beta chains from one sample in a study of tumour-infiltrating T cells in Burkitt lymphoma. Some clones are missing from TCRdb's copy, which holds only in-frame ones; the method was immunoSEQ multiplex PCR. The profile shows about 1,000 clones, roughly 13% of them singletons. The specimen was tumor tissue. Receptors originate from a human donor with Burkitt lymphoma. The CDR3 runs from the conserved cysteine through the conserved F or W. The D gene is left open where the match is weak. Expanded clones get a size class; other rows say once, few or many, or leave the size out.

D gene,V gene,clone size,J gene,CDR3 protein,CDR3 DNA
NA,TRBV28,few,TRBJ2-7,CASSLLGPYEQYF,TGTGCCAGCAGTTTGTTAGGACCCTACGAGCAGTACTTC
NA,TRBV5-1,few,TRBJ2-7,CASRHVEGEFYEQYF,TGCGCCAGCAGACACGTTGAAGGGGAGTTCTACGAGCAGTACTTC
TRBD2,TRBV6-1,NA,TRBJ2-1,CASSASSGGAQDQFF,TGTGCCAGCAGCGCCTCTAGCGGGGGGGCCCAAGATCAGTTCTTC
TRBD1,TRBV7-7,few,TRBJ2-1,CASSQGQNNEQFF,TGTGCTAGCAGCCAGGGACAGAACAATGAGCAGTTCTTC
NA,TRBV30,few,TRBJ1-2,CAWSTTGIGGYTF,TGTGCCTGGAGTACTACAGGGATAGGTGGCTACACCTTC
NA,TRBV27,few,TRBJ2-7,CASSLMAGKSSYEQYF,TGTGCCAGCAGTTTAATGGCGGGGAAAAGCTCCTACGAGCAGTACTTC
TRBD2,TRBV7-9,NA,TRBJ2-7,CASSRLAGSSYEQYF,TGTGCCAGCAGCCGACTAGCGGGAAGCTCCTACGAGCAGTACTTC
NA,TRBV4-1,once,TRBJ2-3,CASSQQSSTDTQYF,TGCGCCAGCAGCCAACAATCTAGCACAGATACGCAGTATTTT
TRBD1,TRBV6-4,NA,TRBJ2-3,CASSTTGGSDTQYF,TGTGCCAGCAGCACTACAGGGGGATCAGATACGCAGTATTTT
TRBD2,TRBV27,few,TRBJ2-7,CASSLMRGGSAYEQYF,TGTGCCAGCAGTTTAATGAGGGGAGGGTCTGCCTACGAGCAGTACTTC
NA,TRBV11-2,few,TRBJ2-1,CASTYSSAFSYNEQFF,TGTGCCAGCACTTATTCTAGCGCCTTCTCCTACAATGAGCAGTTCTTC
NA,TRBV15,few,TRBJ1-6,CATRTGRSPLHF,TGTGCCACCAGAACGGGACGCTCACCCCTCCACTTT
NA,TRBV18,NA,TRBJ2-3,CASDWDSSYTDTQYF,TGTGCCAGCGACTGGGACTCCTCATATACAGATACGCAGTATTTT
NA,TRBV20-1,NA,TRBJ1-2,CSADKSYGYTF,TGCAGTGCTGATAAATCTTATGGCTACACCTTC
TRBD2,TRBV2,NA,TRBJ2-7,CASSAGLSAEQYF,TGTGCCAGCAGCGCGGGACTATCGGCCGAGCAGTACTTC
TRBD1,TRBV27,NA,TRBJ2-1,CASSPPAGTGPYNEQFF,TGTGCCAGCAGTCCCCCAGCCGGGACAGGGCCCTACAATGAGCAGTTCTTC
NA,TRBV27,few,TRBJ1-5,CASSLKYYSNQPQHF,TGTGCCAGCAGTTTGAAGTATTATAGCAATCAGCCCCAGCATTTT
TRBD2,TRBV4-1,NA,TRBJ2-3,CASSPRLAGDTDTQYF,TGCGCCAGCAGCCCTCGACTAGCGGGGGACACAGATACGCAGTATTTT
NA,TRBV7-9,NA,TRBJ2-5,CASSLRGQAPETQYF,TGTGCCAGCAGCTTACGAGGGCAGGCCCCAGAGACCCAGTACTTC
TRBD2,TRBV5-1,few,TRBJ2-2,CASSLRLAENTGELFF,TGCGCCAGCAGCTTGAGGCTAGCGGAAAACACCGGGGAGCTGTTTTTT
NA,TRBV7-9,NA,TRBJ2-1,CASSSNTGSNEQFF,TGTGCCAGCAGCTCGAATACAGGGTCTAATGAGCAGTTCTTC
TRBD1,TRBV28,few,TRBJ1-2,CASSRDRAGYTF,TGTGCCAGCAGCCGAGACAGGGCTGGCTACACCTTC
NA,TRBV4-1,NA,TRBJ1-5,CASSQILGVAQPQHF,TGCGCCAGCAGCCAAATACTAGGGGTAGCTCAGCCCCAGCATTTT
NA,TRBV7-2,few,TRBJ2-3,CASSSAAPSTDTQYF,TGTGCCAGCAGCTCAGCCGCCCCTAGCACAGATACGCAGTATTTT
NA,TRBV6-1,few,TRBJ2-1,CASEHNEQFF,TGTGCCAGTGAACACAATGAGCAGTTCTTC
NA,TRBV4-1,few,TRBJ2-3,CASSQEALSTDTQYF,TGCGCCAGCAGCCAAGAGGCACTTAGCACAGATACGCAGTATTTT
NA,TRBV6-1,NA,TRBJ1-2,CASSEAQGKYGYTF,TGTGCCAGCAGTGAAGCTCAGGGGAAATATGGCTACACCTTC
NA,TRBV9,few,TRBJ1-2,CASSVAQDPNYGYTF,TGTGCCAGCAGCGTAGCGCAGGACCCCAACTATGGCTACACCTTC
NA,TRBV18,NA,TRBJ1-2,CASSPEGTDYGYTF,TGTGCCAGCTCACCGGAGGGGACGGACTATGGCTACACCTTC
NA,TRBV2,few,TRBJ2-1,CASSTSSWGEQFF,TGTGCCAGCAGTACCTCGAGCTGGGGTGAGCAGTTCTTC
NA,TRBV9,few,TRBJ2-2,CASSVWGGPSNTGELFF,TGTGCCAGCAGCGTATGGGGAGGTCCTTCGAACACCGGGGAGCTGTTTTTT
NA,TRBV28,few,TRBJ1-5,CASSPGRYLNQPQHF,TGTGCCAGCAGTCCGGGGCGCTACCTCAATCAGCCCCAGCATTTT
NA,TRBV5-1,few,TRBJ1-4,CASSVRLDEKLFF,TGCGCCAGCAGCGTACGGCTGGATGAAAAACTGTTTTTT
NA,TRBV7-2,NA,TRBJ2-7,CASTLYGGGSGEQYF,TGTGCCAGCACCCTTTATGGAGGGGGCTCCGGGGAGCAGTACTTC